This T cell receptor (beta chain) emerged from a study of T-cell memory formation after mild COVID-19. The ends were cut back, 4 bases at V and 7 bases at J, with 14 bases in the middle. CDR1 is SQVTM, CDR2 ANQGSEA, per germline. The CDR3 extends over 12 amino acids. Via MiXCR, TCRdb re-called the 5' RACE reads, giving one row per CDR3 protein. This sample carries a few hundred thousand distinct CDR3 sequences, roughly a fifth of them seen once, and the ten largest clones take 7% to 9%. This chain joins TRBV29-1 and TRBJ2-7; weak D call: TRBD1 (7 bases). The source is an adult woman who had mild COVID-19 (a few samples of this study predate the infection). Cell type and time point are not known. Specimen: PBMCs or a T cell subset sorted from them (not recorded which). The CDR3 DNA is TGCAGCGTTGTAGGGCAGGGGGGAGAGCAGTACTTC. Encoded protein: CSVVGQGGEQYF.